This entry concerns a single TCR beta chain. Its cognate antigen has yet to be identified. Base qualities are missing; no much larger clone stands one base away. This specimen belongs to a study of early stage breast cancer tumors (dated by TCRdb to about 2017). As for the study more broadly: Of the roughly 17 invasive breast tumors, around twelve were found to be estrogen receptor-positive, progesterone receptor-positive and HER2-negative. Of the approximately 12 ER+/PR+/HER2- tumors, eight were classified as invasive ductal carcinomas and four as invasive lobular carcinomas. A read coverage of roughly 10-fold per sample was achieved on average. The samples as a whole yielded a few million detected templates, corresponding to about a million unique clonotypes.

General conclusions and limits of the study: Approximately 2.5-fold higher T cell density and higher clonality were observed in tumors than in adjacent normal breast tissue. Chain pairing and functional markers such as CD4, CD8 and FOXP3 were not captured by bulk genomic DNA sequencing of unsorted cells. Enriched TCRB sequences shared across patients were mostly commonly generated sequences, unlikely to play an important role in the tumor microenvironment. The small cohort size prevented analysis by tumor subtype. Greater similarity was observed between blood and normal breast repertoires than between blood and tumor repertoires, and tumor was distinguished from normal in about 85% of the 16 patients when each tissue was compared with blood.

The study profiled bulk TCR beta-chain repertoires in matched peripheral blood, tumor and adjacent normal breast tissue taken from over 15 patients with early-stage breast cancer. Before surgery, whole blood (roughly 5-11 mL) was collected into EDTA tubes and processed within 2 hours. Ficoll-Paque centrifugation in SepMate-50 tubes was used to isolate peripheral blood mononuclear cells. For storage in liquid nitrogen, PBMCs were cryopreserved as aliquots of about 1.7 to 4.5 million cells in roughly 90% FBS with approximately 10% DMSO. The Qiagen AllPrep DNA/RNA Mini kit was used for genomic DNA extraction. V ends up 0 bases short and J 3 bases short, with an unmatched junction base count of 5. From the cysteine through the phenylalanine, the CDR3 covers 15 amino acids. CDR3 DNA is the only sequence kept; it has 45 bases, read in frame from the first base. The germline V gene (reference sequence) gives CDR1 as MNHEY and CDR2 as SMNVEV.

Two independent genomic DNA replicates were amplified for each sample, with roughly 0.5 ug used for blood and around 1.5 ug for tumor or normal breast. TCRB sequencing of genomic DNA was carried out with the ImmunoSeq Intro kit according to the manufacturer's instructions. Multiplex PCR ran about 31 cycles with proprietary primers and spike-in control sequences for absolute quantification. Single-end 150-bp reads were used to sequence an 87-bp fragment spanning the CDR3 plus the flanking V and J genes. Seven samples, each with two replicates, were multiplexed per lane of an Illumina MiSeq using version 3.0 chemistry. The published analysis was carried out like this. The vendor's proprietary pipeline handled the raw data processing, merging both replicates into a single result for each sample. Clonotypes were defined as productive rearrangements sharing the V-gene family, CDR3 amino acid sequence and J-gene segment. Clonality was calculated as 1 minus the normalized Shannon entropy (Pielou evenness) of TCRB abundances. T cell density was estimated by dividing total templates by the number of input cells inferred from the DNA input amount. Recon, run with its default parameters, was used to estimate overall repertoire diversity and clonality. Clonotypes with over 0.1% abundance in tumor and at least 32-fold higher abundance in tumor than in normal breast were defined as tumor-enriched. The immuneACCESS repertoire file appears here via TCRdb, limited to in-frame rearrangements. These files lack a portion of the clones; in checked studies, under half of the deficit traces to unresolved V genes, and the cause of the others is not known. Clone size and the V and J calls come from that table; the DNA yielded D and trimming. Across this sample there are roughly 40,000 clones, with around 70% seen only once. The ten most abundant clones make up 7.2% of the sample.

The sequencing sample was made of blood. The chain was built from TRBV27 and TRBJ2-7; TRBD1 fits 7 bases in the junction. The clonotype was recovered from a person aged 50 to 59 with breast cancer. The CDR3 corresponds to CASSLSGDRIYEQYF. The DNA sequence reads TGTGCCAGCAGTTTATCGGGGGACAGAATCTACGAGCAGTACTTC.